These 29 T cell receptor beta chains were sequenced from one sample in a study of T cells in women clearing cervical HPV infection. Clones were sequenced by immunoSEQ multiplex PCR, and TCRdb holds only the in-frame ones, with some missing. The sample has about 44,000 clones. The sequenced sample was blood buffy coat. The source is a woman between 18 and 70 years old with a cervical HPV16 infection that either progressed to CIN3+ or cleared (not recorded which).

To note about this clone: The CDR3 end falls 3 residues outside the read, so it is completed with the germline J gene. The chain carries TRBV5-1 and TRBJ1-2, with TRBD1 matching over 10 bases. This CDR3 is built from 13 residues. Unmatched junction bases numbered 2, after V lost 2 bases and J lost 7 bases. From germline, CDR1 is SGHRS and CDR2 YFSETQ. CDR3 DNA (partial): TGCGCCAGCAGCTTCCGGGACAGGGGTGGC. It yields the protein CASSFRDRGG. The whole CDR3 region reads CASSFRDRGGYTF.

Worth noting for this clone: The read comes to an end 3 residues before the CDR3 does, leaving the germline J gene to fill in the end. The rearrangement links TRBV20-1 to TRBJ2-7; tentatively, D is TRBD1 (5 bases). Trimming removed 1 base from V and 2 bases from J, with 12 bases in between. CDR3 size: 14 residues. Per the germline V gene, CDR1 is DFQATT and CDR2 is SNEGSKA (reference sequence). The part of the CDR3 DNA that was read is TGCAGTGCTAGAGCCCCGGACACCGCCTACGAG. It yields the protein CSARAPDTAYE. The whole CDR3 protein reads CSARAPDTAYEQYF.

Turning to this clone: In the same sample, other DNA sequences code for this CDR3. The covered CDR3 bases are TGCAGTGCTAGAGATCCGACAGGAGGGGACACCGGGGAG. Residues: CSARDPTGGDTGE. The entire CDR3 reads CSARDPTGGDTGELFF. V gene TRBV20-1 combines with J gene TRBJ2-2; D is possibly TRBD1 or TRBD2 (6 bases each). The CDR3 end falls 3 residues outside the read, so it is completed with the germline J gene. This CDR3 is built from 16 residues. Germline assignment: CDR1 DFQATT and CDR2 SNEGSKA (reference sequence). V lost 0 bases to trimming and J lost 3 bases, with 14 bases between them.

In the case of this clone: The read ends 3 residues before the CDR3 terminus; that terminus is restored from the germline J gene. The rearrangement uses TRBV19 and TRBJ2-1, with TRBD2 matching over 13 bases. With 5 bases clipped from V and 8 bases from J, the junction kept 6 bases outside the gene matches. Germline CDR1 is LNHDA and CDR2 is SQIVND (reference sequence). There are 15 residues in the CDR3. CDR3 amino acids: CASSVTSGGVYEQFF. CDR3 DNA, as far as it was read: TGTGCCAGTAGTGTTACTAGCGGGGGGGTCTATGAG.

The CDR3 bases that were read are TGTGCCAGTAGTATATCGGGACAGGATACCTACAATGAG. It specifies CASSISGQDTYNE. The CDR3 reads in full as CASSISGQDTYNEQFF. The chain combines TRBV19 with TRBJ2-1; 8 bases align to TRBD1. The read terminates 3 residues ahead of where the CDR3 ends, so the germline J gene completes it. V was clipped by 2 bases and J by 2 bases; unmatched bases: 5. The CDR3 length is 16 residues. The germline gives CDR1 LNHDA, CDR2 SQIVND (reference sequence).

Remarks on this clone: The read finishes 3 residues shy of the CDR3 end, and the germline J gene is used to complete it. J is TRBJ1-1 and V is TRBV10-3; D is ambiguous. Germline V lookup: CDR1 ENHRY, CDR2 SYGVKD. This CDR3 comprises 11 residues. The CDR3: CAIRTFRVAFF. The CDR3 bases that were read are TGTGCCATCCGAACTTTTCGGGTA.

Note on this clone: The sequenced fragment ends 3 residues before the CDR3 boundary, so the rest is inferred from the germline J gene. The chain links TRBV18 to TRBJ1-2, with 7 nucleotides matching TRBD1. The CDR3 spans 17 residues. The V and J ends lost 3 bases and 0 bases, in that order; junction bases with no gene match: 10. CDR1 KGHSH and CDR2 LQKENI come from the germline V gene. The sequenced CDR3 bases are TGTGCCAGCTCACCCGGACAGGAAGGCCCTACTAACTATGGC. Its protein is CASSPGQEGPTNYG. The CDR3, in full, reads CASSPGQEGPTNYGYTF.

To note about this clone: The read gets to within 3 residues of the CDR3 end, and the germline J gene fills in the rest. The genes are TRBV2 and TRBJ2-3; 14 bases map to TRBD2. This CDR3 has 15 amino acids. Per the germline V gene, CDR1 is SNHLY and CDR2 is FYNNEI. CDR3 DNA, as far as it was read: TGTGCCAGCAGTACGAGGACTAGCGGGGGGAAGACG. It codes for CASSTRTSGGKT. The full CDR3 protein reads CASSTRTSGGKTQYF. The full variable domain, completed using reference TRBV2 and TRBJ2-3, is EPEVTQTPSHQVTQMGQEVILRCVPISNHLYFYWYRQILGQKVEFLVSFYNNEISEKSEIFDDQFSVERPDGSNFTLKIRSTKLEDSAMYFCASSTRTSGGKTQYFGPGTRLTVL.

This CDR3 is CAWSERDYTF. The CDR3 DNA, read in part, is TGTGCCTGGAGTGAGCGGGAC. The chain uses TRBV30 and TRBJ1-2; no reliable D call. Read coverage stops 3 residues before the CDR3 terminus; the germline J gene supplies the remainder. This CDR3 contains 10 residues. Germline V gives CDR1 GTSNPN, CDR2 SVGIG (reference sequence).

With respect to this clone: The read terminates 3 residues before the CDR3 end, so the remaining end is supplied by the germline J gene. V and J are TRBV9 and TRBJ2-7; TRBD1 agrees at 7 bases. CDR1 is SGDLS, CDR2 YYNGEE, per germline. Trimming removed 4 bases from V and 6 bases from J; junction bases left unmatched: 7. The CDR3 has 13 amino acids. CDR3 sequence reads: CASSKTGWSEQYF. CDR3 bases read: TGTGCCAGCAGCAAGACAGGGTGGAGCGAG.

As for this clone: The missing CDR3 end, 3 residues past where the read stops, is filled in from the germline J gene. This rearrangement joins TRBV20-1 to TRBJ2-3, with 7 bases aligning to TRBD1. V dropped 5 bases and J dropped 4; count of bases not matched to a gene: 3. CDR3 length: 12 residues. Germline lookup yields CDR1 DFQATT and CDR2 SNEGSKA (reference sequence). This chain's CDR3 is CSAYRGADTQYF. CDR3 DNA (partial): TGCAGTGCTTACAGGGGCGCAGATACG.

Of note for this clone: Read data end 3 residues before the CDR3 end; the end is taken from the germline J gene. V gene TRBV29-1 combines with J gene TRBJ2-3, with D perhaps matching TRBD2 (5 bases). CDR3 length: 13 residues. Per the germline V gene, CDR1 is SQVTM and CDR2 is ANQGSEA. V was cut by 4 bases and J by 2 bases, with 10 bases left in between. The sequenced part of the CDR3 DNA is TGCAGCGTTGGCTTGAGGGTCACAGATACG. Protein: CSVGLRVTDT. The entire CDR3 protein is CSVGLRVTDTQYF.

The sequenced CDR3 bases are TGTGCCAGCAGCTTTGGCGGGAACACC. Its protein is CASSFGGNT. The entire CDR3 protein reads CASSFGGNTIYF. The rearrangement joins TRBV11-2 to TRBJ1-3; unclear D gene. The DNA ends 3 residues before the CDR3 does, and the rest of the CDR3 is filled in from the germline J gene. V lost 3 bases and J 7 bases, leaving 7 bases between the germline ends. Germline V CDR1 and CDR2: SGHAT, FQNNGV. This CDR3 region has 12 residues.

As regards this clone: With the read ending 3 residues before the CDR3 end, the germline J gene is used to fill in that end. V usage is TRBV5-1 and J usage is TRBJ2-1; 14 bases line up with TRBD2. This CDR3 region has 16 residues. In germline, CDR1 is SGHRS, CDR2 YFSETQ. V shed 2 bases, J shed 7 bases, and the junction held 5 bases outside the gene matches. The sequenced CDR3 bases are TGCGCCAGCAGCTTAGGCGGGACTAGCGGGAGAAATGAG. Translated, it gives CASSLGGTSGRNE. The full CDR3 protein is CASSLGGTSGRNEQFF.

Points on this clone: The CDR3 end is not reached by the read, which stops 3 residues before it; the germline J gene fills it in. The V and J genes are TRBV5-1 and TRBJ1-2; possible D gene TRBD1, 5 bases. Germline V gives CDR1 SGHRS, CDR2 YFSETQ. The CDR3 sequence is 11 residues long. The CDR3 loop reads CASREGQGYTF. The DNA read from the CDR3 is TGCGCCAGCAGGGAGGGGCAGGGC. Full variable domain (remainder filled in from reference TRBV5-1 and TRBJ1-2): KAGVTQTPRYLIKTRGQQVTLSCSPISGHRSVSWYQQTPGQGLQFLFEYFSETQRNKGNFPGRFSGRQFSNSRSEMNVSTLELGDSALYLCASREGQGYTFGSGTRLTVV.

In regard to this clone: The read halts 3 residues ahead of the CDR3 end, with the missing end drawn from the germline J gene. This chain connects TRBV6-1 to TRBJ1-2, with D possibly being TRBD1 (5 bases). From germline, CDR1 is MNHNS and CDR2 SASEGT. V shed 2 bases and J shed 4 bases, with 14 bases lying between them. The CDR3 has 15 residues. CDR3 DNA, as far as it was read: TGTGCCAGCAGTGAACCGACAGTGAAGTTCTATGGC. Encoded protein: CASSEPTVKFYG. The CDR3 in its entirety is CASSEPTVKFYGYTF.

As concerns this clone: From the germline J gene comes the end of the CDR3, since the read stops 3 residues before it. The chain couples TRBV20-1 to TRBJ1-2, with D possibly matching TRBD1 (5 bases). Trimming removed 5 bases at V and 4 bases at J, with 17 bases between. This CDR3 has 14 amino acids. Germline V CDR1 and CDR2: DFQATT, SNEGSKA (reference sequence). The CDR3 spells CSALDGARPYGYTF. CDR3 DNA, as far as it was read: TGCAGTGCTCTTGATGGGGCAAGACCCTATGGC.

On this clone itself: Coverage ceases 3 residues before the CDR3 finishes, and the germline J gene fills in the end. The chain recombines TRBV5-1 with TRBJ2-2, with 10 bases identical to TRBD2. Per the germline V gene, CDR1 is SGHRS and CDR2 is YFSETQ. CDR3 length: 16 residues. The V and J ends lost 4 bases and 1 base, in that order; junction bases with no gene match: 4. CDR3 bases read: TGCGCCAGCAGCCTAGGACTAGCGGTGAACACCGGGGAG. It codes for CASSLGLAVNTGE. The whole CDR3 is CASSLGLAVNTGELFF. The whole variable domain, filled in from reference TRBV5-1 and TRBJ2-2, reads KAGVTQTPRYLIKTRGQQVTLSCSPISGHRSVSWYQQTPGQGLQFLFEYFSETQRNKGNFPGRFSGRQFSNSRSEMNVSTLELGDSALYLCASSLGLAVNTGELFFGEGSRLTVL.

Comment on this clone: The read stops 3 residues short of the end of the CDR3; the missing end is completed from the germline J gene. The V and J genes are TRBV6-1 and TRBJ2-6; TRBD1 aligns across 12 bases. The V segment lost 2 bases and the J segment 1 base; nucleotides outside the gene matches: 6. Germline V gene lookup returns CDR1 MNHNS and CDR2 SASEGT. CDR3 length: 19 amino acids. CDR3 amino acids: CASSEFPGQGASGANVLTF. The DNA read from the CDR3 is TGTGCCAGCAGTGAATTTCCGGGACAGGGGGCGTCTGGGGCCAACGTC.

Comment on this clone: The read terminates 3 residues before the CDR3 end, so the remaining end is supplied by the germline J gene. This rearrangement joins TRBV12-3 or TRBV12-4 to TRBJ2-7, with TRBD2 identical over 9 bases. V dropped 6 bases and J dropped 0; count of bases not matched to a gene: 3. This CDR3 is built from 14 residues. CDR3 in amino acids: CASSRSGSSYEQYF. CDR3 DNA, as far as it was read: TGTGCCAGCAGCCGTAGCGGGAGCTCCTACGAG.

In the case of this clone: From the germline J gene comes the end of the CDR3, since the read stops 3 residues before it. The J gene is TRBJ2-2, the V gene TRBV18; no definite D call. Trimming took 3 bases from V and 6 from J, leaving 5 bases between them. Germline assignment: CDR1 KGHSH and CDR2 LQKENI. CDR3 length equals 12 residues. This chain's CDR3 is CASSPLAGELFF. The CDR3 DNA, read in part, is TGTGCCAGCTCACCCCTAGCCGGGGAG.

As regards this clone: The read terminates 3 residues before the CDR3 end, so the remaining end is supplied by the germline J gene. The chain has TRBV20-1 and TRBJ2-1; 10 bases fit TRBD1. Germline assignment: CDR1 DFQATT and CDR2 SNEGSKA (reference sequence). This CDR3 has 16 residues. After removal of 0 bases from V and 7 bases from J, the junction contained 9 bases not matched to a gene. CDR3 DNA (partial): TGCAGTGCTAGAGACTTCATAGGACAGGGGGATAATGAG. It encodes CSARDFIGQGDNE. The full CDR3 is CSARDFIGQGDNEQFF.

For this clone: The read finishes 3 residues shy of the CDR3 end, and the germline J gene is used to complete it. This chain uses TRBV18 with TRBJ2-2; 13 bases align to TRBD2. CDR1 is KGHSH, CDR2 LQKENI, per germline. CDR3 length equals 16 residues. J lost 8 bases, V lost 5 bases, and 8 bases had no gene match. CDR3 DNA, as far as it was read: TGTGCCAGCTCAGCGACTAGCGGGAGGAGTACGGGGGAG. Its translation: CASSATSGRSTGE. The entire CDR3 protein reads CASSATSGRSTGELFF.

Comments on this clone: Read coverage stops 3 residues before the CDR3 terminus; the germline J gene supplies the remainder. The chain has TRBV7-2 and TRBJ1-5; TRBD1 matches at 7 bases. Germline-derived CDR1 and CDR2 are SGHTA and FQGNSA. The CDR3 is 13 amino acids. V shed 5 bases and J 6 bases; nucleotides not matched to a gene: 4. This CDR3 is CASSADRVQPQHF. The sequenced CDR3 bases are TGTGCCAGCAGCGCAGACAGGGTTCAGCCC.

Points on this clone: The CDR3 end falls 3 residues outside the read, so it is completed with the germline J gene. The chain has TRBV7-9 and TRBJ1-2; D call uncertain. Germline CDR1 SEHNR, CDR2 FQNEAQ (reference sequence). CDR3 length: 11 residues. The sequenced part of the CDR3 DNA is TGTGCCAGCAGCTTACAGAATGAC. It codes for CASSLQND. The entire CDR3 protein reads CASSLQNDYTF.

Notes on this clone: From the germline J gene comes the end of the CDR3, since the read stops 3 residues before it. The rearrangement uses TRBV12-3 or TRBV12-4 and TRBJ2-2; the D gene is possibly TRBD1 (5 bases). Trimming removed 2 bases from V and 4 bases from J, with 11 bases in between. The length of the CDR3 is 15 residues. The CDR3 spells CASSLRTYLTGELFF. Partial CDR3 DNA: TGTGCCAGCAGTTTACGGACATACCTCACCGGGGAG.

A remark on this clone: An end of the junction does not agree with germline; a read error may underlie this. The CDR3 end falls 3 residues outside the read, so it is completed with the germline J gene. The chain uses TRBV7-9 and TRBJ1-4; D gene unclear. Germline CDR1 SEHNR, CDR2 FQNEAQ (reference sequence). The CDR3 has 12 amino acids. This CDR3 reads CSSSFRASPLFF. Incomplete CDR3 DNA: TGTTCCAGCAGCTTTAGGGCTTCACCA. The variable domain in full, completed from reference TRBV7-9 and TRBJ1-4, reads DTGVSQNPRHKITKRGQNVTFRCDPISEHNRLYWYRQTLGQGPEFLTYFQNEAQLEKSRLLSDRFSAERPKGSFSTLEIQRTEQGDSAMYLCSSSFRASPLFFGSGTQLSVL.

As for this clone: The read terminates 3 residues before the CDR3 end, so the remaining end is supplied by the germline J gene. This chain connects TRBV20-1 to TRBJ2-5; 7 bases are shared with TRBD2. The CDR3 length is 15 residues. J lost 2 bases, V lost 6 bases, and 12 bases had no gene match. Germline CDR1 DFQATT, CDR2 SNEGSKA (reference sequence). The chain's CDR3 is CSAVGGVVGQETQYF. Incomplete CDR3 DNA: TGCAGTGCCGTGGGGGGGGTGGTAGGGCAAGAGACC.

Of note for this clone: The read stops 3 residues short of the end of the CDR3; the missing end is completed from the germline J gene. The J gene is TRBJ1-6, the V gene TRBV18; D gene ambiguous. V lost 6 bases and J lost 8, with 14 bases in between. This CDR3 is 14 amino acids long. Germline CDR1 and CDR2: KGHSH and LQKENI. CDR3 in amino acids: CASSTEVSHSPLHF. Partial CDR3 DNA: TGTGCCAGCTCCACTGAAGTCTCTCATTCACCC.